This TCR beta chain was observed in a study of OX40 agonist ivuxolimab in advanced cancers. Study-level background: The treatment was a fully human IgG2 OX40 agonist, ivuxolimab. Study outcomes and limitations: The investigators did not determine what antigen specificity the expanded peripheral T cells had.

Clones were sequenced by immunoSEQ multiplex PCR, and TCRdb holds only the in-frame ones, with some missing. The data show tens of thousands of clones, with 90% seen just once and approximately 25% held by the top ten. Per germline, CDR1 SGHAT and CDR2 FQNNGV. The CDR3 is 15 amino acids. Trimming cost V 1 base and J 5 bases, with 14 bases left between them. Note on this clone: The antigen is not known.

This receptor was identified in an adult with an advanced solid tumor such as melanoma, head and neck, liver or kidney cancer. The rearrangement links TRBV11-2 to TRBJ1-2, with D tentatively TRBD1 (6 bases). Material: CD4+ or CD8+ T cells sorted from blood, obtained in a trial of the OX40 agonist ivuxolimab. The CDR3 spells CASSLGLGASYGYTF. As DNA, the CDR3 is TGTGCCAGCAGCTTAGGGCTGGGGGCCTCATATGGCTACACCTTC.